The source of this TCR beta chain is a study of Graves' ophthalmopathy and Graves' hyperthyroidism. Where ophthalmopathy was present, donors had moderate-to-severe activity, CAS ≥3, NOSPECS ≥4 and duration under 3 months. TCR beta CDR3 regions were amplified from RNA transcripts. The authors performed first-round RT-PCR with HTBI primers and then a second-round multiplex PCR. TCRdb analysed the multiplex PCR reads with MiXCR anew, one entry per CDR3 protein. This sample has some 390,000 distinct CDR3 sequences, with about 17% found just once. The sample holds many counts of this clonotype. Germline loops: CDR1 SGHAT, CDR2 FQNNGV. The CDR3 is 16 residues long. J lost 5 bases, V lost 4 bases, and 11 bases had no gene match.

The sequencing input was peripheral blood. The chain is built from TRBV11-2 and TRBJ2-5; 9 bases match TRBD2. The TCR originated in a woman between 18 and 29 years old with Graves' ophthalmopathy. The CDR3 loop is CASSSGLATHKETQYF. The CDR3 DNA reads TGTGCCAGCAGCTCAGGACTAGCGACTCACAAGGAGACCCAGTACTTC. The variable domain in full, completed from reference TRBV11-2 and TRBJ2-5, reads EAGVAQSPRYKIIEKRQSVAFWCNPISGHATLYWYQQILGQGPKLLIQFQNNGVVDDSQLPKDRFSAERLKGVDSTLKIQPAKLEDSAVYLCASSSGLATHKETQYFGPGTRLLVL.